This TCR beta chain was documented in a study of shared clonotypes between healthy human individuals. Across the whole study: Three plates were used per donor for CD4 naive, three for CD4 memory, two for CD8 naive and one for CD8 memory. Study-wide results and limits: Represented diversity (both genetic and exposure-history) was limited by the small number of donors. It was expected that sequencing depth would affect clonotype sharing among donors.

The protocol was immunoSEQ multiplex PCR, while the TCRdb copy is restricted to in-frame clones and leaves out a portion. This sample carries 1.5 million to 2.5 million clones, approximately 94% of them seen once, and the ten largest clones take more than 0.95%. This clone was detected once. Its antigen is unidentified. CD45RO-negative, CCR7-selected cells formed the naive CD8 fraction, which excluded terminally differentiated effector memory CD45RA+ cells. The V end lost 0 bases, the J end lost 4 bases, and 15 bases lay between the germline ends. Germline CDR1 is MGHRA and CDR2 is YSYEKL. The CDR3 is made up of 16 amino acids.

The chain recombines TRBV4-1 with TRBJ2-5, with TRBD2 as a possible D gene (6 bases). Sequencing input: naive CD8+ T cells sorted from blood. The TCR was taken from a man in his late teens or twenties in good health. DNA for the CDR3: TGCGCCAGCAGCCAAGATGGTTTCGGGGGTGCAGAGACCCAGTACTTC. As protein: CASSQDGFGGAETQYF.